The subject of this entry is one T cell receptor beta chain. Its antigen is undetermined. Random hexamers were used to reverse transcribe roughly 0.5 to 1 ug of RNA. By means of immunoSEQ multiplex PCR, TCR beta CDR3 spanning 54 Vbeta and 13 Jbeta underwent amplification. MiXCR was run by TCRdb on the immunoSEQ multiplex PCR reads, yielding one entry per CDR3 protein. The sample lists roughly 140,000 distinct CDR3 sequences, 90% to 95% seen once, with about 0.17% in the top ten. CDR3 length: 16 amino acids. Trimming cost V 1 base and J 3 bases, with 12 bases left between them. Germline V gene sequence: CDR1 SGHVS, CDR2 FNYEAQ. The authors carried out high-throughput sequencing of TCR beta. They applied it to CD8+ and CD4+ T cells obtained from blood. It was negative isolation that provided the CD8+ and CD4+ T cells, whereas TEMRA cells were enriched by FACS. These data come from a study of CD8 T cells in Susac syndrome. Points from the study as a whole: By the study's own acknowledgment, its TCR sequencing and HLA analysis included relatively few individuals.

The chain combines TRBV7-6 with TRBJ2-2; D possibly corresponds to TRBD2 (6 bases). The receptor comes from a human donor with Susac syndrome. The source material was CD4+ T cells from PBMCs. For the CDR3, the DNA is TGTGCCAGCAGCTTAGGGTCTAGCGTAGACACCGGGGAGCTGTTTTTT. It translates to CASSLGSSVDTGELFF.